The sequence of this TCR beta chain was determined in a study of response to subunit inactivated influenza vaccine. TCRdb called the RT-PCR reads again in MiXCR, with one record for every CDR3 protein. The table shows fewer than 650,000 distinct CDR3 sequences, with 10% to 15% occurring only once. Whole-study findings and limits: That few new T cells are recruited by each seasonal influenza vaccination was the authors' suggestion.

CDR1 and CDR2 (germline): MNHEY, SMNVEV (reference sequence). There are 15 residues in the CDR3. V gave up 6 bases and J gave up 0 bases, with 15 bases separating them. This clonotype was recorded a few times. Its antigen is unknown. The receptor's source is a middle-aged man who received an inactivated influenza vaccine. This chain connects TRBV27 to TRBJ2-7; no definite D call. Sequenced material: PBMCs from blood, taken roughly 46 days after vaccination. CDR3 sequence (DNA): TGTGCCAGCAGCAAGACTCTTACGAGCTCCTACGAGCAGTACTTC. It translates to CASSKTLTSSYEQYF.